This T cell receptor (beta chain) was recorded in a study of PD-1 blockade in mismatch repair-deficient tumors. Turning to the study itself: Patients had about eleven mismatch repair-deficient cancer types and were previously treated and progressing.

CDR1 LNHDA and CDR2 SQIVND come from the germline V gene (reference sequence). The V segment lost 4 bases and the J segment 8 bases; nucleotides outside the gene matches: 8. The CDR3 runs to 15 residues. Only in-frame clones appear in the TCRdb table, and some are missing; sequencing was by immunoSEQ multiplex PCR. The table lists fewer than 45,000 clones, approximately 84% of them singletons. The chain uses TRBV19 and TRBJ1-4; 9 nucleotides align to TRBD1. This material consisted of peripheral blood, taken about 76 weeks after starting pembrolizumab. The sequence came from an adult with mismatch repair-deficient cancer. The CDR3 loop is CASSTGDRVGEKLFF. For the CDR3, the DNA is TGTGCCAGTAGTACCGGGGACAGGGTAGGAGAAAAACTGTTTTTT.